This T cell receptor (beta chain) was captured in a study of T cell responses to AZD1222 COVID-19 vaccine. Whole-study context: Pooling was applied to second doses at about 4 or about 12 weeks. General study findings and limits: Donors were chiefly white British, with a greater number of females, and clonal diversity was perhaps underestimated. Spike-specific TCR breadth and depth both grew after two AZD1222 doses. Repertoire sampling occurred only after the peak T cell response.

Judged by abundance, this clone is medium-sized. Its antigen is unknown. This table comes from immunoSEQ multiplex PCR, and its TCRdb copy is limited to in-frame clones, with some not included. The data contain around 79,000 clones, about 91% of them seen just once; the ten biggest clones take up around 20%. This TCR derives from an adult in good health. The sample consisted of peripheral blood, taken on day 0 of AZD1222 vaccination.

The CDR3 reads CASSKALRYSNQPQHF. The CDR3 DNA follows: TGTGCCAGCAGCAAAGCGCTCCGATATAGCAATCAGCCCCAGCATTTT. The chain couples TRBV21-1 to TRBJ1-5. TRBV21-1 is a documented pseudogene. There are 16 residues in the CDR3.